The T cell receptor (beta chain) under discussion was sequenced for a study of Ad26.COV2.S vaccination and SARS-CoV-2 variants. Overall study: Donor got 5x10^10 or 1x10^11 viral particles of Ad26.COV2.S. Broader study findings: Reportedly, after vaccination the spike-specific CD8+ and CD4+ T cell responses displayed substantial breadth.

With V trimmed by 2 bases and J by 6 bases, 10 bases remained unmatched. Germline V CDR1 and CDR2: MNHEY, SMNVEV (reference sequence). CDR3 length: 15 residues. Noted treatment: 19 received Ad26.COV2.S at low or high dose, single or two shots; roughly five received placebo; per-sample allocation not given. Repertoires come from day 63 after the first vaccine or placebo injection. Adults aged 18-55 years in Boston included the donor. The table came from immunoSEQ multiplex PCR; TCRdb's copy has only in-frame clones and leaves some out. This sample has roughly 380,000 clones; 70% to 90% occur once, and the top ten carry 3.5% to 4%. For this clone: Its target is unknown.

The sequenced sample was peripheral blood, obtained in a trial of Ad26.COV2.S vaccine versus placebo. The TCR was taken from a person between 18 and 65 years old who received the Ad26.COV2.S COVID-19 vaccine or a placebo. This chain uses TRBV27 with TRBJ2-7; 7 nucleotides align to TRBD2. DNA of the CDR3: TGTGCCAGCAGTTTAAGCGGGGCAGGGATGGGCGAGCAGTACTTC. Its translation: CASSLSGAGMGEQYF.